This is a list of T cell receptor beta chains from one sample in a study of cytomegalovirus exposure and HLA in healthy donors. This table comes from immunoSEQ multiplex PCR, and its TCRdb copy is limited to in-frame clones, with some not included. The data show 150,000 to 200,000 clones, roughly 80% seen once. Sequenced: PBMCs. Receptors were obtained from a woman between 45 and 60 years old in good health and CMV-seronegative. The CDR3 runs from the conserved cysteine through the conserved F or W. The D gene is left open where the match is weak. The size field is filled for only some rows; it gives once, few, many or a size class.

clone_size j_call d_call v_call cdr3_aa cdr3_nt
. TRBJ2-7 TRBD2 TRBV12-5 CASGLSGTRGEQYF TGTGCTAGTGGTTTGTCCGGGACTAGGGGTGAGCAGTACTTC
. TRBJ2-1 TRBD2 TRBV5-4 CASKSGGKQFF TGTGCCAGCAAGTCGGGAGGCAAGCAGTTCTTC
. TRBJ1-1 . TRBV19 CASSIRGIGTEAFF TGTGCCAGTAGTATCCGGGGGATCGGCACTGAAGCTTTCTTT
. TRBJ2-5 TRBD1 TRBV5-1 CASSSGQLGEETQYF TGCGCCAGCAGCTCGGGACAGCTAGGGGAAGAGACCCAGTACTTC
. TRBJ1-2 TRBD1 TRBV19 CASTEDRVASDGYTF TGTGCCAGTACCGAGGACAGGGTCGCCTCTGATGGCTACACCTTC
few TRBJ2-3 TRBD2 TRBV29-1 CSVVLAKTSTDTQYF TGCAGCGTTGTACTAGCGAAGACTAGCACAGATACGCAGTATTTT
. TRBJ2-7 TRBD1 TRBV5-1 CASSSGTGEIGQYF TGCGCCAGCAGCTCCGGGACAGGGGAAATTGGGCAGTACTTC
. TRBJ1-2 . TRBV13 CASSLGQGNGYTF TGTGCCAGCAGCTTAGGGCAGGGGAATGGCTACACCTTC
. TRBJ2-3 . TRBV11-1 CASSLLGGGTDTQYF TGTGCCAGCAGCCTGCTCGGGGGTGGCACAGATACGCAGTATTTT
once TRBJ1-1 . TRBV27 CASSLMAGIMNTEAFF TGTGCCAGCAGTTTAATGGCAGGGATAATGAACACTGAAGCTTTCTTT
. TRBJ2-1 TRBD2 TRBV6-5 CASSSRGGRRDEQFF TGTGCCAGCAGTTCCCGGGGGGGCCGTCGGGATGAGCAGTTCTTC
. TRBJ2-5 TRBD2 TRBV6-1 CASSAPWPTSDEETQYF TGTGCCAGCAGTGCCCCCTGGCCGACTAGCGATGAAGAGACCCAGTACTTC
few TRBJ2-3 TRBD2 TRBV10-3 CAIRGGSGGQEITDTQYF TGTGCCATCAGGGGGGGGAGCGGGGGCCAAGAAATCACAGATACGCAGTATTTT
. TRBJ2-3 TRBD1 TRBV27 CASSFSRTGLMTDTQYF TGTGCCAGCAGTTTCTCTAGGACAGGGTTGATGACAGATACGCAGTATTTT
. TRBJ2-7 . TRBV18 CASSGTSQAEQYF TGTGCCAGCTCAGGGACATCTCAAGCGGAGCAGTACTTC
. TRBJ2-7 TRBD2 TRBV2 CASSESSGGLIYEQYF TGTGCCAGCAGTGAGTCCAGCGGGGGGCTTATCTACGAGCAGTACTTC
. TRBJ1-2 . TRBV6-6 CASSYSRGNYGYTF TGTGCCAGCAGTTACTCTAGGGGGAACTATGGCTACACCTTC
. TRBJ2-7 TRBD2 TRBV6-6 CASSYREGEQYF TGTGCCAGCAGTTACCGGGAGGGCGAGCAGTACTTC
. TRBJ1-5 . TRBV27 CASRSSEGNQPQHF TGTGCCAGCAGGTCCTCAGAGGGCAATCAGCCCCAGCATTTT
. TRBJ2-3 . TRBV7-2 CASSLEDIRDTQYF TGTGCCAGCAGCCTCGAAGACATCAGGGATACGCAGTATTTT
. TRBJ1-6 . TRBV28 CASRTDSPLHF TGTGCCAGCAGGACAGATTCACCCCTCCACTTT
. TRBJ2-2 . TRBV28 CASRRGTINTGELFF TGTGCCAGCAGAAGAGGAACGATAAACACCGGGGAGCTGTTTTTT
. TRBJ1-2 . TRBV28 CASSPGRGGYTF TGTGCCAGCAGCCCTGGTCGGGGAGGCTACACCTTC
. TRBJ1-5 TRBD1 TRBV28 CASSGGRGRGQPQHF TGTGCCAGCAGTGGGGGCAGGGGGCGAGGTCAGCCCCAGCATTTT
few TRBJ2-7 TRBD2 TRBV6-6 CASTSSLAGDYEQYF TGTGCCAGCACATCCTCACTAGCGGGAGACTACGAGCAGTACTTC
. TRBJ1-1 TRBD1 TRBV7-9 CATAQGANTEAFF TGTGCCACCGCACAGGGGGCTAACACTGAAGCTTTCTTT
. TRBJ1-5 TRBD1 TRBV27 CASSNAGGLLNQPQHF TGTGCCAGCAGCAATGCAGGGGGACTCTTAAATCAGCCCCAGCATTTT
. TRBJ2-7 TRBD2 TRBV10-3 CAISESGTSGGPRDEQYF TGTGCCATCAGTGAGTCCGGGACTAGCGGGGGGCCACGAGACGAGCAGTACTTC
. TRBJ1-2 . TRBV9 CASSVGDSAPLGYTF TGTGCCAGCAGCGTCGGAGACAGTGCCCCCCTTGGCTACACCTTC
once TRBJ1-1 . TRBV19 CASREKGSIMNTEAFF TGTGCGAGTAGGGAGAAGGGGTCCATCATGAACACTGAAGCTTTCTTT
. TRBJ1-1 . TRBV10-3 CAISGQSQGNTEAFF TGTGCCATCAGTGGACAGTCCCAAGGGAACACTGAAGCTTTCTTT
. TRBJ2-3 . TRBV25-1 CASSAHPTDTQYF TGTGCCAGCAGTGCACATCCCACAGATACGCAGTATTTT
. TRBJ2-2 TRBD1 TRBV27 CASSSQGVLPGELFF TGTGCCAGCAGTTCCCAGGGGGTCCTGCCCGGGGAGCTGTTTTTT
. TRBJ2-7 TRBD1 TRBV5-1 CASSLRTTGAEQYF TGCGCCAGCAGCTTACGGACCACAGGGGCCGAGCAGTACTTC
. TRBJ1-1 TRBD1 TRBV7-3 CASSSLTGMAFF TGTGCCAGCAGCTCACTGACAGGGATGGCTTTCTTT
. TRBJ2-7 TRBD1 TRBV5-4 CASSFDDRGYEQYF TGTGCCAGCAGCTTCGATGACAGGGGTTACGAGCAGTACTTC
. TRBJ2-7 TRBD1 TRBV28 CASSSSGTGVRYEQYF TGTGCCAGCAGCTCCTCCGGGACAGGGGTCCGCTACGAGCAGTACTTC
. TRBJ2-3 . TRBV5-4 CASSPKAGSADTQYF TGTGCCAGCAGCCCGAAGGCAGGAAGTGCGGATACGCAGTATTTT
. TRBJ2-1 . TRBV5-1 CASSLGSFGSNEQFF TGCGCCAGCAGCTTGGGATCTTTCGGTAGCAATGAGCAGTTCTTC
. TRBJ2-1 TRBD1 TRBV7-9 CASSERQGTYNEQFF TGTGCCAGCAGCGAACGACAGGGAACCTACAATGAGCAGTTCTTC
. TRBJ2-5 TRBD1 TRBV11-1 CASSPLGTGTKTQYF TGTGCCAGCAGCCCCTTAGGGACAGGGACGAAGACCCAGTACTTC
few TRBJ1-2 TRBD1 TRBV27 CASRETGMLYGYTF TGTGCCAGCAGGGAGACAGGGATGCTATATGGCTACACCTTC
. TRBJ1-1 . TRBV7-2 CASSYSWNTEAFF TGTGCCAGCAGCTACAGTTGGAACACTGAAGCTTTCTTT
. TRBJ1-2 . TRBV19 CASSFQYHGYTF TGTGCCAGTAGTTTTCAGTACCATGGCTACACCTTC
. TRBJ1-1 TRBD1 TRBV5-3 CARSLVQGVTEAFF TGTGCCAGAAGCTTAGTTCAGGGGGTCACTGAAGCTTTCTTT
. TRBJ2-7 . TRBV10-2 CASSGGQGGSYEQYF TGCGCCAGCAGTGGGGGCCAGGGAGGTTCCTACGAGCAGTACTTC
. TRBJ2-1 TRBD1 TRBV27 CASLGQGAYEQFF TGTGCCAGCCTGGGACAGGGGGCCTATGAGCAGTTCTTC
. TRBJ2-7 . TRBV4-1 CASSQFGASYEQYF TGCGCCAGCAGCCAATTTGGAGCCTCCTACGAGCAGTACTTC
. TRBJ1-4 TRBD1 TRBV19 CASTLGTGGYANEKLFF TGTGCCAGTACCCTCGGGACAGGGGGCTACGCTAATGAAAAACTGTTTTTT
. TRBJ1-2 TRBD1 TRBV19 CASSIAGTVNYGYTF TGTGCCAGTAGTATTGCCGGGACAGTGAACTATGGCTACACCTTC